This T cell receptor beta chain was sequenced during a study of shared clonotypes between healthy human individuals. Study as a whole: A few men and a couple of women, aged 18 to 49, were donors.

Unmatched junction bases numbered 7, after V lost 5 bases and J lost 1 base. This CDR3 has 15 amino acids. Germline loops: CDR1 SGHAT, CDR2 FQDESV (reference sequence). This clone occurred once. The assay was run at deep level. Researchers divided each subset's genomic DNA evenly across several immunoSEQ plates. Assay: immunoSEQ multiplex PCR; the TCRdb copy retains only in-frame clones and omits some. The repertoire holds some 2 million clones, with about 95% as singletons. The naive CD8 subset, CD45RO-negative cells positively selected for CCR7, excluded terminally differentiated effector memory CD45RA+ cells. Study donors comprised healthy, HIV-negative adults devoid of recent acute infection or vaccination.

This chain links TRBV11-1 with TRBJ2-7; 8 bases fit TRBD1. The specimen sequenced was naive CD8+ T cells sorted from blood. The source of this sequence is a man aged 18 to 35 in good health. In nucleotides, the CDR3 is TGTGCCAGCAGCGGAACCGGGACAGGTTCCTACGAGCAGTACTTC. As protein: CASSGTGTGSYEQYF.